The 5 T cell receptor beta chains in this list originate from one sample, sequenced in a study of cytomegalovirus exposure and HLA in healthy donors (dated by TCRdb to the late 2010s). Preparation of the library involved the immunoSEQ multiplex PCR assay. The multiplex PCR relied on a mix of 60 forward primers for TCR Vbeta segments and 13 reverse primers for TCR Jbeta segments. Imported from immuneACCESS, the table was reduced by TCRdb to in-frame sequences with V and J called. These copies leave out some clones; in studies compared against another copy, an unresolved V gene accounts for under half, and the cause of the remainder is not known. The sample profile shows 150,000 to 200,000 clones; under 80% of them were found once. The ten largest make up about 1.4% of the sample. Sequenced material: PBMCs. The receptors shown here come from a woman younger than 45 in good health and CMV-seronegative.

The V call is TRBV7-6, the J call TRBJ1-2; 10 bases align to TRBD1. The V and J ends lost 3 bases and 3 bases, in that order; junction bases with no gene match: 16. The CDR3 loop spans 19 amino acids. Germline CDR1 and CDR2: SGHVS and FNYEAQ. CDR3 region: CASSFLRPGTGARHYGYTF. CDR3 sequence (DNA): TGTGCCAGCAGCTTTTTGCGTCCCGGGACAGGGGCCCGTCACTATGGCTACACCTTC.

The V gene is TRBV5-6, the J gene TRBJ1-5, with 7 bases identical to TRBD1. Germline CDR1 is SGHDT and CDR2 is YYEEEE. The length of the CDR3 is 13 residues. With 5 bases clipped from V and 6 bases from J, the junction kept 5 bases outside the gene matches. The chain's CDR3 is CASSRGDSQPQHF. The CDR3 DNA reads TGTGCCAGCAGTCGCGGGGACAGTCAGCCCCAGCATTTT.

V and J are TRBV25-1 and TRBJ1-1; 8 bases match TRBD1. Germline V CDR1 and CDR2: MGHDK, SYGVNS. This CDR3 is 14 amino acids long. V was pared by 5 bases and J by 6 bases, with 8 bases of the junction left unmatched. The DNA of the CDR3 is TGTGCCAGCAGTTCAGGGGGCGGGTGGGCTGAAGCTTTCTTT. Residues: CASSSGGGWAEAFF.

This sequence joins TRBV5-1 and TRBJ1-4, with TRBD1 as a possible D gene (6 bases). The V gene lost 0 bases and the J gene lost 10 bases, with 13 bases spanning the gap. Germline V gene lookup returns CDR1 SGHRS and CDR2 YFSETQ. The CDR3 covers 14 residues. DNA for the CDR3: TGCGCCAGCAGCTTGGGGCAGGGGTTGGCAAAACTGTTTTTT. This codes for CASSLGQGLAKLFF.

As to this clone: One junction end disagrees with the germline gene, perhaps due to a read error. This rearrangement joins TRBV4-1 to TRBJ1-2; D is possibly TRBD1 (6 bases). Per the germline V gene, CDR1 is MGHRA and CDR2 is YSYEKL. The CDR3 has 14 amino acids. The CDR3 region has the DNA TGCGCCAGCACCCAAGGTACAGGGCCGTATGGCTACACCTTC. Translated, it gives CASTQGTGPYGYTF.